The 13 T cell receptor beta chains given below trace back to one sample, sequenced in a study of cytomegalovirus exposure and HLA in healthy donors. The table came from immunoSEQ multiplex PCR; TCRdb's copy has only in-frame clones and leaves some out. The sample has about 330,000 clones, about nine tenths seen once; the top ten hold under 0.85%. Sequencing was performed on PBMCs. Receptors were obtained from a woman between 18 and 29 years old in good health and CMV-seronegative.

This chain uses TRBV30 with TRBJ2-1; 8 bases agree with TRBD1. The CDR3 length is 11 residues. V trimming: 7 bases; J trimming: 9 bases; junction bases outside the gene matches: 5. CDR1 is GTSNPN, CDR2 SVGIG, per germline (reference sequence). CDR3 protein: CASGQGGEQFF. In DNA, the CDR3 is TGTGCCTCTGGACAGGGAGGTGAGCAGTTCTTC.

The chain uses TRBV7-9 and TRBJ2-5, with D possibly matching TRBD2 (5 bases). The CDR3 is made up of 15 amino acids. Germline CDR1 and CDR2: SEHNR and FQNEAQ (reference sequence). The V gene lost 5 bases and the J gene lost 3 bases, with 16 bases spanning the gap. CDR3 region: CASSATGIPEETQYF. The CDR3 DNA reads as TGTGCCAGCAGCGCGACCGGGATCCCCGAAGAGACCCAGTACTTC.

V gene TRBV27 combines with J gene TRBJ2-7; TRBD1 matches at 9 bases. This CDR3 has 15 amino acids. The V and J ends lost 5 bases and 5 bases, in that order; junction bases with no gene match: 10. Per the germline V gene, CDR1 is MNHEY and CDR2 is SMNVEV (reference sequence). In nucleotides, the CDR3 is TGTGCCAGCAGTGAAGCCGGGACAGGGCGCCACGAGCAGTACTTC. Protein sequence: CASSEAGTGRHEQYF.

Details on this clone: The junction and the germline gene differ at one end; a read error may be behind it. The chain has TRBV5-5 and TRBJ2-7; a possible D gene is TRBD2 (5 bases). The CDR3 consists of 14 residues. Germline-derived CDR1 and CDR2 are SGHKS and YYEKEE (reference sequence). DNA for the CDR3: TGTGCCAGCAGCTTGGGGCCAGCCCCCTACGAGCGGTTCTTC. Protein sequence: CASSLGPAPYERFF.

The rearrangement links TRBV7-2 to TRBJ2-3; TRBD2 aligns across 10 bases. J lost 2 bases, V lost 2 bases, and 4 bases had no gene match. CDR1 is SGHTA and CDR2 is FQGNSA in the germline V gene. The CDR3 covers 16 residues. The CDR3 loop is CASSLTLAGLTDTQYF. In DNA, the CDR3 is TGTGCCAGCAGCTTAACACTAGCGGGACTCACAGATACGCAGTATTTT.

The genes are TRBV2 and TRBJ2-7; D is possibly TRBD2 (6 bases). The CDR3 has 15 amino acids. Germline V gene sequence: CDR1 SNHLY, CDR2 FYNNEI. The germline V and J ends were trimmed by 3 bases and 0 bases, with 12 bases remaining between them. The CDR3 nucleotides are TGTGCCAGCAGTGATCTGGCGGGGCCCTCCTACGAGCAGTACTTC. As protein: CASSDLAGPSYEQYF.

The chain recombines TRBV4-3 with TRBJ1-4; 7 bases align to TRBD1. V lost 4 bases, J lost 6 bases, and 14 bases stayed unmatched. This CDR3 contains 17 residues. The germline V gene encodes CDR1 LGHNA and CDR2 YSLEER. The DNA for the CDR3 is TGCGCCAGCAGCCCCCTTGGTGGGGACAGCGATCATGAAAAACTGTTTTTT. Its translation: CASSPLGGDSDHEKLFF.

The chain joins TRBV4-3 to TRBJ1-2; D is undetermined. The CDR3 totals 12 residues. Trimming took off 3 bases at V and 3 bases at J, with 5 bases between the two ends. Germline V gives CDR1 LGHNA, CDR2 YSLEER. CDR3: CASSQSDYGYTF. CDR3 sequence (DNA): TGCGCCAGCAGCCAGTCGGACTATGGCTACACCTTC.

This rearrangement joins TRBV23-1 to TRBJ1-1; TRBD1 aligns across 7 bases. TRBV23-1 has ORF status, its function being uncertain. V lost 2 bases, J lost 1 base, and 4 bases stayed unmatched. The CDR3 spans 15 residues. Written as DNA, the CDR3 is TGCGCCAGCAGTCAAAGGGACAGCGAGAACACTGAAGCTTTCTTT. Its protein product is CASSQRDSENTEAFF.

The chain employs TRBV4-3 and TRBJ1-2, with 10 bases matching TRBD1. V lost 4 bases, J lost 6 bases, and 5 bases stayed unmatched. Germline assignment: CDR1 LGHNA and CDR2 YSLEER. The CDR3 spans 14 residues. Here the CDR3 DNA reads TGCGCCAGCAGCCCCCGGACAGGGGGAGATGGCTACACCTTC. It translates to CASSPRTGGDGYTF.

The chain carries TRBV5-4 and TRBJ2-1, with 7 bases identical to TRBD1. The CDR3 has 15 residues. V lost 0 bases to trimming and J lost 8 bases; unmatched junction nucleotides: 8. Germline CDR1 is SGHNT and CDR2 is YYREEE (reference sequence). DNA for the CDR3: TGTGCCAGCAGCTTGGACAGGGGACCTATGGATGAGCAGTTCTTC. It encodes CASSLDRGPMDEQFF.

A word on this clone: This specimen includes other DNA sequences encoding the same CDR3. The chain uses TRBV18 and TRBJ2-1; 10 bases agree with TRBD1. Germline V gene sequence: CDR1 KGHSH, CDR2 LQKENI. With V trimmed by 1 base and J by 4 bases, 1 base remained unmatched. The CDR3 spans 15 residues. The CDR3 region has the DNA TGTGCCAGCTCACCACAGGGACAGGGGTACAATGAGCAGTTCTTC. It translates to CASSPQGQGYNEQFF.

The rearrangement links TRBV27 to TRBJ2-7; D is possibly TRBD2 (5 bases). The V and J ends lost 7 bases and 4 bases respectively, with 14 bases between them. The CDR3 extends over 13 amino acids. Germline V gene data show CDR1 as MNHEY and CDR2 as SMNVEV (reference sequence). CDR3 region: CASTPGGWYEQYF. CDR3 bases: TGTGCCAGCACCCCGGGCGGGTGGTACGAGCAGTACTTC.